Sequencing of this T cell receptor (beta chain) was carried out in a study of blood T cell repertoires in COVID-19. Study details: Whether acute or convalescent, the COVID-19 samples came from the United States, Italy and Spain. T cells, B-cell-depleted T cells, or PBMCs supplied cDNA or gDNA.

Germline V gives CDR1 MDHEN, CDR2 SYDVKM. The CDR3 is 14 residues long. Losses at the gene ends were 5 bases for V and 7 bases for J; bases not matched to a gene: 8. Here immunoSEQ multiplex PCR was the method, and the copy in TCRdb shows in-frame clones only, minus some. The sample has about 83,000 clones; about 86% are singletons. The receptor comes from a woman older than 75 in a cohort sampled during active or convalescent COVID-19. Sequencing used peripheral blood. The J gene is TRBJ2-7, the V gene TRBV28, with 10 bases that match TRBD2. The DNA of the CDR3 is TGTGCCAGCAGTCGGCTAGCGGGAGTTCGGGAGCAGTACTTC. Its translation: CASSRLAGVREQYF.